This TCR beta chain was profiled in a study of blood T cell repertoires in COVID-19. In the study overall: COVID-19 samples from acute and convalescent phases originated in the United States, Italy and Spain. PBMCs, B-cell-depleted T cells, or T cells were the source of the cDNA or gDNA that made up the material.

Only in-frame clones appear in the TCRdb table, and some are missing; sequencing was by immunoSEQ multiplex PCR. The table lists fewer than 200,000 clones, around 83% of them singletons, with around 8% in the top ten. This clone was recorded only once. V gave up 11 bases and J gave up 6 bases, with 9 bases separating them. CDR3 length equals 10 residues. Germline V gives CDR1 MNHEY, CDR2 SMNVEV (reference sequence). The sequence came from a woman aged 60-70 years with COVID-19, enrolled during active disease. The gene calls are TRBV27 and TRBJ2-3; tentative D call: TRBD2 (5 bases). The sequenced sample was peripheral blood. CDR3 sequence (DNA): TGTGCCTCCGGGGTGGATACGCAGTATTTT. It yields the protein CASGVDTQYF.